What follows are 6 T cell receptor beta chains derived from one specimen sequenced in a study of control samples from healthy donors and cancer patients. Produced via immunoSEQ multiplex PCR; TCRdb's table is partial and in-frame only. The profile shows 130,000 or so clones, around 90% of them singletons. The sample was blood. These receptors were collected from a man aged 18 to 29 in good health.

The chain is built from TRBV9 and TRBJ2-2, with TRBD1 matching over 7 bases. This CDR3 comprises 15 residues. V lost 3 bases, J lost 6 bases, and 8 bases stayed unmatched. The V gene's germline CDR1 is SGDLS and CDR2 YYNGEE. CDR3 DNA: TGTGCCAGCAGCGAACGACAGGGTTCAGCCGGGGAGCTGTTTTTT. Translation gives CASSERQGSAGELFF. Drawing the rest from reference TRBV9 and TRBJ2-2, the complete variable domain is DSGVTQTPKHLITATGQRVTLRCSPRSGDLSVYWYQQSLDQGLQFLIQYYNGEERAKGNILERFSAQQFPDLHSELNLSSLELGDSALYFCASSERQGSAGELFFGEGSRLTVL.

The chain links TRBV5-6 to TRBJ2-3; D is perhaps TRBD1 or TRBD2 (5 bases each). Germline assignment: CDR1 SGHDT and CDR2 YYEEEE. The CDR3 covers 17 residues. Trimming shortened V by 2 bases and J by 2 bases, and 18 bases separated the two germline ends. The CDR3 DNA is TGTGCCAGCAGCTTTGGTCTCCAGGGAGCCTCCACAGATACGCAGTATTTT. Protein: CASSFGLQGASTDTQYF.

The chain recombines TRBV7-2 with TRBJ2-3; 7 bases match TRBD2. This CDR3 is built from 16 residues. Trimming cost V 1 base and J 5 bases; bases outside gene matches: 9. Germline CDR1 is SGHTA and CDR2 is FQGNSA. The CDR3 protein is CASSLEYGGGLDTQYF. For the CDR3, the DNA is TGTGCCAGCAGCTTAGAGTACGGCGGGGGTCTAGATACGCAGTATTTT. Full variable domain (missing parts from reference TRBV7-2 and TRBJ2-3): GAGVSQSPSNKVTEKGKDVELRCDPISGHTALYWYRQSLGQGLEFLIYFQGNSAPDKSGLPSDRFSAERTGGSVSTLTIQRTQQEDSAVYLCASSLEYGGGLDTQYFGPGTRLTVL.

The chain is built from TRBV7-9 and TRBJ1-1; D perhaps matches TRBD1 (5 bases). The CDR3 runs 13 residues. The V and J ends lost 5 bases and 11 bases respectively, with 18 bases between them. Germline assignment: CDR1 SEHNR and CDR2 FQNEAQ (reference sequence). CDR3 DNA: TGTGCCAGCAGCCTACCGACAGCCCGTGAGGCTTTCTTT. It specifies CASSLPTAREAFF.

The chain recombines TRBV20-1 with TRBJ2-4; 8 bases are shared with TRBD2. The CDR3 covers 16 residues. CDR1 and CDR2 from the germline V gene are DFQATT and SNEGSKA (reference sequence). V trimming: 3 bases; J trimming: 7 bases; junction bases outside the gene matches: 14. This CDR3 is CSASPFSGAASNIQYF. For the CDR3, the DNA is TGCAGTGCTAGTCCATTTAGCGGGGCAGCAAGCAACATTCAGTACTTC.

This chain joins TRBV10-3 and TRBJ2-7; D possibly corresponds to TRBD2 (7 bases). The CDR3 covers 14 residues. V lost 10 bases and J lost 0, with 16 bases in between. Germline-derived CDR1 and CDR2 are ENHRY and SYGVKD. The chain's CDR3 is CATEGGLFSYEQYF. The CDR3 nucleotides read TGTGCCACCGAGGGGGGACTATTCTCCTACGAGCAGTACTTC.